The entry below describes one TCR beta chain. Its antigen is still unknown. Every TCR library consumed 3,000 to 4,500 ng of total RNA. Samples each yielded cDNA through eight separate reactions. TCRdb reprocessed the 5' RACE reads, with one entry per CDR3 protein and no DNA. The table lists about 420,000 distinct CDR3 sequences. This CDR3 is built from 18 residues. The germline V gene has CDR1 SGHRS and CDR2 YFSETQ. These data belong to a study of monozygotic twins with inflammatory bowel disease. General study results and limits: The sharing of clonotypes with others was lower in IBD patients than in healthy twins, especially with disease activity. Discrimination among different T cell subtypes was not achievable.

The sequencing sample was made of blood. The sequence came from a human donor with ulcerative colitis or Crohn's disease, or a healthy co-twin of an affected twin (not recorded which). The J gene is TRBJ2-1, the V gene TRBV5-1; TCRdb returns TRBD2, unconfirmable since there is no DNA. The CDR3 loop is CASSLESRTSGTYNEQFF.